Given below is one T cell receptor beta chain in context. Its specificity is unknown. In germline, CDR1 is MGHDK, CDR2 SYGVNS. The germline V and J ends were trimmed by 2 bases and 0 bases, with 13 bases remaining between them. The CDR3 loop spans 16 amino acids. The naive CD8 fraction comprised CD45RO-negative cells positively selected for CCR7 and excluded terminally differentiated effector memory CD45RA+ cells. Healthy HIV-negative adults without recent acute infections or vaccinations served as donors. The protocol was immunoSEQ multiplex PCR, while the TCRdb copy is restricted to in-frame clones and leaves out a portion. The top ten hold over 0.1% of the sample, which has around 600,000 clones, approximately 95% seen once. The source of the sample is a study of shared clonotypes between healthy human individuals. Looking at the study overall: For every donor, three CD4 naive, three CD4 memory, two CD8 naive and one CD8 memory plates were used. Study results and limitations: With four donors compared, approximately 5% of naive CD4 clonotypes were shared. When compared with the clonotypes that were shared by all four sorted-subset donors, the non-shared clonotypes turned out to have lower generation probabilities.

The TCR comes from a woman in her 30s in good health. The gene calls are TRBV25-1 and TRBJ1-1, with D perhaps TRBD1 (6 bases). Sample: naive CD8+ T cells sorted from blood. CDR3 sequence reads: CASSENRGNMNTEAFF. The DNA for the CDR3 is TGTGCCAGCAGTGAAAATAGGGGGAATATGAACACTGAAGCTTTCTTT.